The present T cell receptor beta chain was sequenced within a study of control samples from healthy donors and cancer patients. Measured with immunoSEQ multiplex PCR; TCRdb has only the in-frame clones, and not every one. The profile shows 95,000 to 130,000 clones, around nine tenths of them singletons. The CDR3 runs 14 residues. Trimming pared 4 bases from V and 2 bases from J, leaving 12 bases between. CDR1 and CDR2 (germline): MNHEY, SVGEGT. The chain links TRBV6-2 or TRBV6-3 to TRBJ2-7, with D possibly TRBD2 on 6 matching bases. This TCR derives from a woman between 65 and 79 years old in good health. Sequenced sample: blood. CDR3 sequence (DNA): TGTGCCAGCAGTTTTTCCGGGACTGCCTACGAGCAGTACTTC. This translates into CASSFSGTAYEQYF.